Below are 30 T cell receptor beta chains sequenced from a single sample in a study of blood T cells in healthy people across ages. Together with a sample-barcoded 5' primer, a J-beta primer mix was included in a second PCR lasting roughly 6 to 12 cycles. TCRdb re-called the 5' RACE reads through MiXCR, storing one row per CDR3 protein. The top ten clones hold about 6.7% of a sample with 1,300,000 or so distinct CDR3 sequences, around 55% of them seen once. Sample: blood. These receptors were taken from a man between 18 and 29 years old in good health.

This sequence joins TRBV20-1 and TRBJ1-1; weak D call: TRBD1 (5 bases). The V end lost 0 bases, the J end lost 0 bases, and 8 bases lay between the germline ends. Germline assignment: CDR1 DFQATT and CDR2 SNEGSKA (reference sequence). CDR3 length: 14 residues. CDR3 sequence: CSAREAGMNTEAFF. The CDR3 bases are TGCAGTGCTAGAGAGGCAGGGATGAACACTGAAGCTTTCTTT.

The gene calls are TRBV7-2 and TRBJ1-4; D is unclear. Deletions cut 2 bases from V and 3 bases from J, with 7 bases between. This CDR3 has 14 residues. CDR1 SGHTA and CDR2 FQGNSA come from the germline V gene. CDR3 loop: CASSLRTPNEKLFF. CDR3 bases: TGTGCCAGCAGCTTACGAACCCCTAATGAAAAACTGTTTTTT.

This clonotype was seen just once. The germline gene is not matched at one end of the junction; a read error may be the cause. This chain joins TRBV7-2 and TRBJ2-7; a possible D gene is TRBD2 (6 bases). The CDR3 runs to 14 residues. Germline CDR1 SGHTA, CDR2 FQGNSA. The CDR3 DNA follows: TGCGCCAGCAGCTTAGCGGCGGGGACCTACGAGGAGTACTTC. Residues: CASSLAAGTYEEYF.

The V and J genes are TRBV25-1 and TRBJ2-2; D gene unclear. Trimming cost V 3 bases and J 7 bases, with 15 bases left between them. CDR3 length: 15 amino acids. The germline V gene encodes CDR1 MGHDK and CDR2 SYGVNS. The CDR3 reads CASSDLKRDRGELFF. CDR3 coding DNA: TGTGCCAGCAGTGACCTAAAGCGAGACCGCGGGGAGCTGTTTTTT. The whole variable domain, filled in from reference TRBV25-1 and TRBJ2-2, reads EADIYQTPRYLVIGTGKKITLECSQTMGHDKMYWYQQDPGMELHLIHYSYGVNSTEKGDLSSESTVSRIRTEHFPLTLESARPSHTSQYLCASSDLKRDRGELFFGEGSRLTVL.

The chain carries TRBV20-1 and TRBJ2-3; D not certain. Germline V CDR1 and CDR2: DFQATT, SNEGSKA (reference sequence). The ends were cut back, 1 base at V and 0 bases at J, with 20 bases in the middle. The length of the CDR3 is 18 residues. CDR3 sequence (DNA): TGCAGTGCTAGAGTTAGGAAATTCGGCGCCTCTAGCACAGATACGCAGTATTTT. This translates into CSARVRKFGASSTDTQYF.

The rearrangement uses TRBV10-3 and TRBJ2-3; TRBD2 agrees at 7 bases. The CDR3 loop spans 18 amino acids. Looked up from germline, CDR1 is ENHRY and CDR2 is SYGVKD. Trimming removed 4 bases from V and 0 bases from J; junction bases left unmatched: 13. The CDR3 here is CAISGDYGRTPSTDTQYF. DNA for the CDR3: TGTGCCATCAGTGGGGACTACGGACGGACACCTAGCACAGATACGCAGTATTTT.

The count of this clonotype is one. CDR3 nucleotide sequence: TGTGCCAGCAGGCCGGGCAGGGGATATAACTATGGCTACACCTTC. It translates to CASRPGRGYNYGYTF. The chain uses TRBV6-1 and TRBJ1-2; possibly TRBD1 for D (6 bases). CDR3 length equals 15 residues. Germline V CDR1 and CDR2: MNHNS, SASEGT. The V gene lost 6 bases and the J gene lost 1 base, with 15 bases spanning the gap.

The gene calls are TRBV7-2 and TRBJ2-3; 8 bases match TRBD2. The CDR3 length is 15 residues. Germline values: CDR1 SGHTA, CDR2 FQGNSA. V shed 1 base and J 6 bases; nucleotides not matched to a gene: 6. The CDR3 DNA reads TGTGCCAGCAGCTTAGACGGGGGGGCTGCGGATACGCAGTATTTT. This translates into CASSLDGGAADTQYF.

This clonotype was recorded a few times. The chain uses TRBV28 and TRBJ1-5; D remains unclear. The germline V gene has CDR1 MDHEN and CDR2 SYDVKM. Trimming took 3 bases from V and 7 from J, leaving 19 bases between them. CDR3 length: 16 amino acids. CDR3 residues: CASSLEGGISRQPQHF. DNA of the CDR3: TGTGCCAGCAGTTTGGAGGGAGGCATCTCTCGGCAGCCCCAGCATTTT.

The chain combines TRBV9 with TRBJ1-1; D unclear. Germline-derived CDR1 and CDR2 are SGDLS and YYNGEE. Trimming took off 3 bases at V and 6 bases at J, with 9 bases between the two ends. The CDR3 is 12 amino acids. This chain's CDR3 is CASSENSAEAFF. The CDR3 DNA reads TGTGCCAGCAGCGAAAACAGCGCTGAAGCTTTCTTT.

The chain combines TRBV27 with TRBJ2-3, with D unresolved. Trimming left V 4 bases short and J 2 bases short, with 10 bases between. The CDR3 totals 14 residues. Germline assignment: CDR1 MNHEY and CDR2 SMNVEV (reference sequence). CDR3 protein: CASSSWAVTDTQYF. DNA of the CDR3: TGTGCCAGCAGTTCTTGGGCCGTCACAGATACGCAGTATTTT.

In the case of this clonotype: One end of the junction is discordant with germline, which a read error may explain. The J gene is TRBJ2-1, the V gene TRBV27; 7 bases fit TRBD1. The CDR3 has 14 residues. Looked up from germline, CDR1 is MNHEY and CDR2 is SMNVEV (reference sequence). CDR3 sequence (DNA): TGTACCAGCAGCACTAACGACAGGGTAAATGAGCAGTTCTTC. Encoded protein: CTSSTNDRVNEQFF.

This rearrangement joins TRBV6-2 or TRBV6-3 to TRBJ2-4, with 8 bases lining up with TRBD2. The J call may be wrong; the DNA end is better matched by TRBJ2-7. The germline V gene has CDR1 MNHEY and CDR2 SVGEGT. The CDR3 extends over 15 amino acids. CDR3 sequence: CASSSPGTRVYEQYF. For the CDR3, the DNA is TGTGCCAGCAGTTCCCCTGGGACTAGAGTCTACGAGCAGTACTTC.

V gene TRBV7-9 combines with J gene TRBJ2-2, with a tentative D call TRBD2 (6 bases). The CDR3 loop spans 16 amino acids. Germline loops: CDR1 SEHNR, CDR2 FQNEAQ (reference sequence). V was shortened by 0 bases and J by 6 bases, with 14 bases between the two germline ends. CDR3 in amino acids: CASSLARLGVAGELFF. CDR3 nucleotides: TGTGCCAGCAGCTTAGCTCGACTAGGGGTTGCCGGGGAGCTGTTTTTT.

The chain uses TRBV25-1 and TRBJ2-5, with D possibly being TRBD1 (6 bases). The DNA end lines up better with TRBJ2-7; the J call may be wrong. The CDR3 contains 15 residues. Per germline, CDR1 MGHDK and CDR2 SYGVNS. CDR3 in DNA: TGTGCCAGCAGTAGCCGGACAGATAACTCCTACGAGCAGTACTTC. Translating it yields CASSSRTDNSYEQYF.

This clonotype was counted only a few times. The V call is TRBV4-1, the J call TRBJ2-7; the match to TRBD1 covers 8 bases. Trimming took 3 bases from V and 3 from J; bases not matched to a gene: 10. This CDR3 region has 16 residues. Per the germline V gene, CDR1 is MGHRA and CDR2 is YSYEKL. This CDR3 is CASSQGWTGRGYEQYF. The CDR3 coding sequence is TGCGCCAGCAGCCAGGGGTGGACAGGGAGAGGCTACGAGCAGTACTTC.

The chain combines TRBV2 with TRBJ2-4; possible D gene TRBD1, 6 bases. The tail of the sequence fits TRBJ2-7 better, so the J call may be wrong. The germline CDR1 and CDR2 sequences are SNHLY and FYNNEI. This CDR3 region has 13 residues. DNA for the CDR3: TGTGCCAGCAGCGCAGGGGTAACCTACGAGCAGTACTTC. Protein product: CASSAGVTYEQYF.

This chain uses TRBV7-6 with TRBJ2-5; D unclear. V lost 1 base, J lost 1 base, and 13 bases lay in between. CDR1 and CDR2 from the germline V gene are SGHVS and FNYEAQ. The CDR3 contains 16 residues. CDR3 residues: CASSLDRLAIQETQYF. The CDR3 region has the DNA TGTGCCAGCAGCTTAGATCGTTTGGCGATCCAAGAGACCCAGTACTTC.

Remarks on this clonotype: A read error may produce the germline difference seen at one junction end. The chain links TRBV6-2 or TRBV6-3 to TRBJ2-1, with D perhaps matching TRBD1 (5 bases). The CDR3 sequence is 15 residues long. The germline V gene has CDR1 MNHEY and CDR2 SVGEGT. The CDR3 DNA reads TGTGCCAGCAGTTTGGAGACAGCGCTAAACAATGAGCAGTTATTC. Amino acid sequence: CASSLETALNNEQLF.

The chain has TRBV2 and TRBJ2-1, with a tentative D call TRBD2 (5 bases). Germline V gives CDR1 SNHLY, CDR2 FYNNEI. The length of the CDR3 is 15 residues. V lost 5 bases and J lost 0, with 11 bases in between. The DNA of the CDR3 is TGTGCCAGCAGTCGAGCGGAGAGCTCCTACAATGAGCAGTTCTTC. Translated: CASSRAESSYNEQFF.

The chain uses TRBV29-1 and TRBJ1-2; 10 nucleotides align to TRBD1. Trimming cost V 4 bases and J 7 bases; bases outside gene matches: 3. The CDR3 is 12 amino acids. CDR1 SQVTM and CDR2 ANQGSEA come from the germline V gene. The CDR3 region is CSVVGTGAGYTF. For the CDR3, the DNA is TGCAGCGTTGTAGGGACAGGGGCTGGCTACACCTTC. The variable domain in full, with the rest retrieved from reference TRBV29-1 and TRBJ1-2, is SAVISQKPSRDICQRGTSLTIQCQVDSQVTMMFWYRQQPGQSLTLIATANQGSEATYESGFVIDKFPISRPNLTFSTLTVSNMSPEDSSIYLCSVVGTGAGYTFGSGTRLTVV.

V usage is TRBV15 and J usage is TRBJ2-3; a possible D gene is TRBD2 (6 bases). The V end was cut by 5 bases, the J end by 2 bases, with 17 bases between. This CDR3 region has 16 residues. CDR1 is LNHNV, CDR2 YYDKDF, per germline (reference sequence). The DNA of the CDR3 is TGTGCCACCAGCCCGAGGAGGGGAGAGATCACAGATACGCAGTATTTT. This encodes CATSPRRGEITDTQYF.

This sequence joins TRBV13 and TRBJ1-6; D remains ambiguous. Germline V gene sequence: CDR1 PRHDT, CDR2 FYEKMQ (reference sequence). V was shortened by 1 base and J by 8 bases, with 9 bases between the two germline ends. This CDR3 region has 14 residues. CDR3 DNA: TGTGCCAGCAGCTTAGTCTCAGCAGATTCACCCCTCCACTTT. Its translation is CASSLVSADSPLHF.

The V and J genes are TRBV11-2 and TRBJ2-1, with 8 positions matching TRBD2. With 6 bases clipped from V and 6 bases from J, the junction kept 10 bases outside the gene matches. Germline CDR1 and CDR2: SGHAT and FQNNGV. The CDR3 is 15 amino acids. As DNA, the CDR3 is TGTGCCAGCAGTAGTGCCAGCGGGGGCCGCAATGAGCAGTTCTTC. It translates to CASSSASGGRNEQFF.

The rearrangement joins TRBV15 to TRBJ2-1, with a tentative D call TRBD2 (7 bases). Between the trimmed V and J ends, which lost 6 bases and 5 bases, there was a span of 17 bases. The CDR3 has 15 residues. The V gene's germline CDR1 is LNHNV and CDR2 YYDKDF (reference sequence). The CDR3 sequence: CATRGEGVRHNEQFF. CDR3 sequence (DNA): TGTGCCACCAGAGGGGAGGGGGTCCGTCACAATGAGCAGTTCTTC.

The chain employs TRBV20-1 and TRBJ2-3; 9 positions match TRBD1. The CDR3 sequence is 17 residues long. Germline V gives CDR1 DFQATT, CDR2 SNEGSKA (reference sequence). V lost 6 bases to trimming and J lost 0 bases; unmatched junction nucleotides: 13. The CDR3 coding sequence is TGCAGTGCCCCCTCCGGACAGGGGCTTGGGAGCACAGATACGCAGTATTTT. It specifies CSAPSGQGLGSTDTQYF.

The gene calls are TRBV20-1 and TRBJ2-5; 8 positions agree with TRBD2. The tail of the sequence fits TRBJ2-7 better, so the J call may be wrong. The CDR3 has 15 amino acids. In germline, CDR1 is DFQATT, CDR2 SNEGSKA (reference sequence). In nucleotides, the CDR3 is TGCAGTGCTAGTACGGGGGGGCCTCCCCTATACGAGCAGTACTTC. As protein: CSASTGGPPLYEQYF.

V gene TRBV6-6 combines with J gene TRBJ2-4; tentative D call: TRBD1 (6 bases). CDR3 length equals 16 residues. The ends were cut back, 8 bases at V and 6 bases at J, with 23 bases in the middle. Germline CDR1 and CDR2: MNHNY and SVGAGI (reference sequence). CDR3 sequence reads: CASGTTPPGDGNIQYF. CDR3 DNA sequence: TGTGCCAGCGGTACAACGCCCCCAGGGGACGGAAACATTCAGTACTTC.

The chain combines TRBV5-1 with TRBJ2-4, with D maybe TRBD1 (5 bases). Matching the DNA end better, TRBJ2-7 makes the J call doubtful. The CDR3 consists of 15 residues. Per the germline V gene, CDR1 is SGHRS and CDR2 is YFSETQ. CDR3 in amino acids: CASSLATVNHYEQYF. CDR3 nucleotide sequence: TGCGCCAGCAGCTTGGCGACAGTTAACCACTACGAGCAGTACTTC.

The CDR3 region is CASRSTGAGNQPQHF. For the CDR3, the DNA is TGTGCCAGCAGATCAACAGGGGCAGGCAATCAGCCCCAGCATTTT. The chain links TRBV7-2 to TRBJ1-5; 7 nucleotides agree with TRBD1. The CDR3 totals 15 residues. The V segment lost 6 bases and the J segment 2 bases; nucleotides outside the gene matches: 7. Germline values: CDR1 SGHTA, CDR2 FQGNSA.